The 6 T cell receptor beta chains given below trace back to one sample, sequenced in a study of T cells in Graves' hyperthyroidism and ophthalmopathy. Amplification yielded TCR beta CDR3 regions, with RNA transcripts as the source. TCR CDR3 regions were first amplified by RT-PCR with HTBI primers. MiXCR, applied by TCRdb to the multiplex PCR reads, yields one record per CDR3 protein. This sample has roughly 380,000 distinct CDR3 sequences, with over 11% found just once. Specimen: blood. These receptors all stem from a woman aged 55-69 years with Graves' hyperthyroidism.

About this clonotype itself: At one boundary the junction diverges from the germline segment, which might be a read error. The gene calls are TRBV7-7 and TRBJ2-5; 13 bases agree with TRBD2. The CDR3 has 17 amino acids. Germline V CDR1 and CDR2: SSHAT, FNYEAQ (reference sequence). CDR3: CASSPLGGLAGPWGQYF. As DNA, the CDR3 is TGTGCTAGCAGCCCCTTAGGGGGACTAGCGGGACCATGGGGCCAGTACTTC.

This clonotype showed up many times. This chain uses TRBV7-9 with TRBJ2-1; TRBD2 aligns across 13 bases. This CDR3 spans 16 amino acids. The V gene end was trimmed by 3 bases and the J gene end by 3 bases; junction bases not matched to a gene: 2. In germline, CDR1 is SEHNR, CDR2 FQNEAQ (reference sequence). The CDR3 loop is CASSLTSGRLYNEQFF. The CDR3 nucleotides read TGTGCCAGCAGCTTGACTAGCGGGAGGCTCTACAATGAGCAGTTCTTC.

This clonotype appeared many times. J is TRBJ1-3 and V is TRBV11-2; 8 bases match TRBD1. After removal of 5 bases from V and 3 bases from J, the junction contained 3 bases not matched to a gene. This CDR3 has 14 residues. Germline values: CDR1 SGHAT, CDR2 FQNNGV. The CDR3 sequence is CASSPRGHGNTIYF. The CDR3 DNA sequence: TGTGCCAGCAGCCCCAGGGGGCATGGAAACACCATATATTTT.

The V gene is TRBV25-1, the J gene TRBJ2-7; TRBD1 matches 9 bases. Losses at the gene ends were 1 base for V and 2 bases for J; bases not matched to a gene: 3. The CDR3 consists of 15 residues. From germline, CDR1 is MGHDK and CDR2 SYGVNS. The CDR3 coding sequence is TGTGCCAGCAGTGAATTAAGGACAGGGGCCTACGAGCAGTACTTC. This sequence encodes CASSELRTGAYEQYF.

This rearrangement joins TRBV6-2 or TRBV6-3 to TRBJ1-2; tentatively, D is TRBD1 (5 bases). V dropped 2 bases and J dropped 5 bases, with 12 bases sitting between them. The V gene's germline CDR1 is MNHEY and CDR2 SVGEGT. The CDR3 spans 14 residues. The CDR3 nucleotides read TGTGCCAGCAGTTACGGGACTTCGGTTTATGGCTACACCTTC. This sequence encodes CASSYGTSVYGYTF.

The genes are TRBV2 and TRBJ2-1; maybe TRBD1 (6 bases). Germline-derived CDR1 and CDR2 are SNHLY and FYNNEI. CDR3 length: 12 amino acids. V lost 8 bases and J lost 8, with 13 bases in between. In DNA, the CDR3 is TGTGCCAGCGGGGGCGGACTGTATGAGCAGTTCTTC. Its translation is CASGGGLYEQFF.